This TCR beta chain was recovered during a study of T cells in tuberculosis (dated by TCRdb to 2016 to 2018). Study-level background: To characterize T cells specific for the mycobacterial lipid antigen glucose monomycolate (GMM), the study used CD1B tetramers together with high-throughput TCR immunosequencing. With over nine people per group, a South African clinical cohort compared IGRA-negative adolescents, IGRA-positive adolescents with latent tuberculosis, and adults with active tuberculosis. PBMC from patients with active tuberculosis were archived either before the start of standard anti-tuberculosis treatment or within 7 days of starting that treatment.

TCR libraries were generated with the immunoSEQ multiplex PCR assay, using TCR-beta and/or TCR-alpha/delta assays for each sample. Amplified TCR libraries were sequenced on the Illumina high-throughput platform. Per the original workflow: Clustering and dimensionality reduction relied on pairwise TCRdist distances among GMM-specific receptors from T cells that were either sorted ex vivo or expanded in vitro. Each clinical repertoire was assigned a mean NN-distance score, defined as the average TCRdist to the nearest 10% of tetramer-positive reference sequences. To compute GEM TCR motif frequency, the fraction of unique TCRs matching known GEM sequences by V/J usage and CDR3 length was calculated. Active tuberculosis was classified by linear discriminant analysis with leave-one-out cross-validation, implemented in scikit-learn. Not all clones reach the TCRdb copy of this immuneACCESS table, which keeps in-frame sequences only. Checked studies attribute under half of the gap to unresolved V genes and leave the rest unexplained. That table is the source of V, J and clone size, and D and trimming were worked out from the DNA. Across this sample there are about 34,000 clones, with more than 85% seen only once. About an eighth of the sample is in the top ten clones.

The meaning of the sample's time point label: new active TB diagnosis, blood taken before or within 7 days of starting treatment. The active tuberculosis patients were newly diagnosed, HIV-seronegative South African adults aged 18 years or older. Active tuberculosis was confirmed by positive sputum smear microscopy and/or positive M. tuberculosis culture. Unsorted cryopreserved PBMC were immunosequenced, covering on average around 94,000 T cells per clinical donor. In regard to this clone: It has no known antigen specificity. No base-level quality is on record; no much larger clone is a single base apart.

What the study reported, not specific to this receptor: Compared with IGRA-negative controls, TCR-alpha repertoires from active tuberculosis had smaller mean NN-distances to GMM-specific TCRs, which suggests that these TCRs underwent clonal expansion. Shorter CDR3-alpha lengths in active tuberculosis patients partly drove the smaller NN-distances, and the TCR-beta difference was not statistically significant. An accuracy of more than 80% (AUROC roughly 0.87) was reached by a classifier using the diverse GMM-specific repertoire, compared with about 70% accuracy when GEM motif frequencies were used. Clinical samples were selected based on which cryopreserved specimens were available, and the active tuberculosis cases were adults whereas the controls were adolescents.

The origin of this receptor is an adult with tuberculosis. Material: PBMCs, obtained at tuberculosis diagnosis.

The nucleotide sequence is TGTGCCAGCAGCACCCCGGGACAGAACTCCTACGAGCAGTACTTC. Its translation is CASSTPGQNSYEQYF. The chain is made from TRBV5-6 and TRBJ2-7, with 7 bases in between that match TRBD1. V ends up 4 bases short and J 0 bases short, with an unmatched junction base count of 7. From the cysteine up to the phenylalanine, the CDR3 has a length of 15 residues. The read is trimmed to its CDR3 DNA, 45 bases read in frame from base 1. CDR1 and CDR2, per the germline V gene, are SGHDT and YYEEEE.